Shown below are 15 T cell receptor beta chains from a single sample sequenced in a study of blood T cell repertoires in COVID-19. Measured with immunoSEQ multiplex PCR; TCRdb has only the in-frame clones, and not every one. In the table there are 95,000 to 150,000 clones, around nine tenths of which are singletons. The sequenced material came from peripheral blood. These receptors all stem from a woman aged 80 or over with acute or convalescent COVID-19.

The gene calls are TRBV10-3 and TRBJ2-2; 7 nucleotides match TRBD1. CDR1 ENHRY and CDR2 SYGVKD come from the germline V gene. The CDR3 contains 13 residues. The V gene end was trimmed by 5 bases and the J gene end by 3 bases; junction bases not matched to a gene: 0. CDR3 loop: CAISQGDTGELFF. The CDR3 nucleotides read TGTGCCATCAGTCAGGGGGACACCGGGGAGCTGTTTTTT.

V usage is TRBV19 and J usage is TRBJ1-1; 8 positions match TRBD1. Germline CDR1 reads LNHDA; CDR2 reads SQIVND (reference sequence). Trimming took 3 bases from V and 0 from J; bases not matched to a gene: 6. This CDR3 region has 16 residues. In DNA form, the CDR3 reads TGTGCCAGTAGTATTCCCGCAGGGGGCGTGAACACTGAAGCTTTCTTT. Translating gives CASSIPAGGVNTEAFF.

In its sample, this clone was seen once. The chain couples TRBV10-3 to TRBJ1-4; TRBD1 matches at 9 bases. The CDR3 is 15 amino acids. V trimming: 0 bases; J trimming: 5 bases; junction bases outside the gene matches: 1. Germline CDR1 and CDR2: ENHRY and SYGVKD. CDR3 in DNA: TGTGCCATCAGTGAGTCCGACAGGGGGAATGAAAAACTGTTTTTT. It translates to CAISESDRGNEKLFF.

This chain connects TRBV2 to TRBJ2-1; D is perhaps TRBD2 (6 bases). Germline CDR1 and CDR2: SNHLY and FYNNEI. The V end was cut by 8 bases, the J end by 6 bases, with 23 bases between. CDR3 length equals 16 residues. CDR3 DNA sequence: TGTGCCAGCGCCAGGGACTCGGGCATCTCTCTCAATGAGCAGTTCTTC. Protein sequence: CASARDSGISLNEQFF.

The V call is TRBV5-1, the J call TRBJ1-3; 7 nucleotides agree with TRBD1. Per the germline V gene, CDR1 is SGHRS and CDR2 is YFSETQ. The V segment lost 0 bases and the J segment 0 bases; nucleotides outside the gene matches: 3. This CDR3 has 16 residues. The CDR3 is CASSLGDSYSGNTIYF. The CDR3 DNA follows: TGCGCCAGCAGCTTGGGGGACAGCTACTCTGGAAACACCATATATTTT.

The V call is TRBV7-6, the J call TRBJ2-2; D possibly corresponds to TRBD1 (6 bases). CDR1 and CDR2 (germline): SGHVS, FNYEAQ. CDR3 length: 16 amino acids. Trimming took 1 base from V and 7 from J, leaving 16 bases between them. The CDR3 nucleotides are TGTGCCAGCAGCTTAGGTGTACAGGGAGTAGGCGGGGAGCTGTTTTTT. Translated: CASSLGVQGVGGELFF.

The DNA of the CDR3 is TGTGCCAGCAGTTCTGTCGCGAGGGAGCAGTTCTTC. Translated: CASSSVAREQFF. The chain has TRBV7-2 and TRBJ2-1, with D uncertain. From germline, CDR1 is SGHTA and CDR2 FQGNSA. This CDR3 contains 12 residues. Trimming shortened V by 6 bases and J by 10 bases, and 13 bases separated the two germline ends. The whole variable domain, filled in from reference TRBV7-2 and TRBJ2-1, reads GAGVSQSPSNKVTEKGKDVELRCDPISGHTALYWYRQSLGQGLEFLIYFQGNSAPDKSGLPSDRFSAERTGGSVSTLTIQRTQQEDSAVYLCASSSVAREQFFGPGTRLTVL.

This chain joins TRBV4-1 and TRBJ1-2; the match to TRBD1 covers 8 bases. CDR1 and CDR2 from the germline V gene are MGHRA and YSYEKL. The junction had 3 bases not matched to a gene; V was cut back by 1 base and J by 8 bases. There are 13 residues in the CDR3. The CDR3: CASSQGGQGGYTF. CDR3 nucleotide sequence: TGCGCCAGCAGCCAAGGAGGACAGGGAGGCTACACCTTC.

The V call is TRBV2, the J call TRBJ2-5; D gene ambiguous. Deletions cut 8 bases from V and 4 bases from J, with 14 bases between. This CDR3 comprises 13 residues. Germline CDR1 SNHLY, CDR2 FYNNEI. The CDR3, as DNA: TGTGCCAGCCTCCGAGGCCTTGTAGAGACCCAGTACTTC. Translating it yields CASLRGLVETQYF.

V usage is TRBV28 and J usage is TRBJ1-5, with 7 nucleotides matching TRBD1. The germline V gene encodes CDR1 MDHEN and CDR2 SYDVKM. Trimming took 5 bases from V and 7 from J; bases not matched to a gene: 11. This CDR3 comprises 15 residues. CDR3 sequence reads: CASSPTTDRVQPQHF. CDR3 nucleotide sequence: TGTGCCAGCAGTCCCACGACCGACAGGGTACAGCCCCAGCATTTT.

This chain uses TRBV15 with TRBJ1-6; 8 bases line up with TRBD1. The junction had 17 bases not matched to a gene; V was cut back by 3 bases and J by 7 bases. Germline CDR1 LNHNV, CDR2 YYDKDF (reference sequence). The CDR3 contains 19 residues. This CDR3 is CATSSSRAGGFLGNSPLHF. The CDR3 coding sequence is TGTGCCACCAGCAGTTCCCGGGCAGGGGGCTTCTTAGGGAATTCACCCCTCCACTTT.

A single count supports this clone. The chain combines TRBV5-8 with TRBJ1-5, with 8 bases aligning to TRBD1. V dropped 4 bases and J dropped 3; count of bases not matched to a gene: 6. CDR1 is SGHTS and CDR2 is YDEGEE in the germline V gene. The CDR3 contains 15 residues. DNA of the CDR3: TGTGCCAGCAGCCCCCGGACAGGGCCCAATCAGCCCCAGCATTTT. Amino acid sequence: CASSPRTGPNQPQHF. The variable domain in full, with the rest retrieved from reference TRBV5-8 and TRBJ1-5, is EAGVTQSPTHLIKTRGQQATLRCSPISGHTSVYWYQQALGLGLQFLLWYDEGEERNRGNFPPRFSGRQFPNYSSELNVNALELEDSALYLCASSPRTGPNQPQHFGDGTRLSIL.

The V and J genes are TRBV28 and TRBJ2-1; 7 bases map to TRBD1. The V gene's germline CDR1 is MDHEN and CDR2 SYDVKM. This CDR3 has 13 amino acids. V was pared by 7 bases and J by 7 bases, with 7 bases of the junction left unmatched. The CDR3 DNA follows: TGTGCCAGCACCCGACAGGGATGGAATGAGCAGTTCTTC. Translating it yields CASTRQGWNEQFF.

V and J are TRBV5-1 and TRBJ1-3, with TRBD1 identical over 9 bases. The V gene end was trimmed by 0 bases and the J gene end by 0 bases; junction bases not matched to a gene: 4. The CDR3 covers 17 residues. Germline V gene data show CDR1 as SGHRS and CDR2 as YFSETQ. CDR3 sequence reads: CASSLGQGVSSGNTIYF. CDR3 in DNA: TGCGCCAGCAGCTTGGGACAGGGGGTGTCCTCTGGAAACACCATATATTTT. The variable domain in full, with the rest retrieved from reference TRBV5-1 and TRBJ1-3, is KAGVTQTPRYLIKTRGQQVTLSCSPISGHRSVSWYQQTPGQGLQFLFEYFSETQRNKGNFPGRFSGRQFSNSRSEMNVSTLELGDSALYLCASSLGQGVSSGNTIYFGEGSWLTVV.

This clone appeared a few times. This chain uses TRBV9 with TRBJ2-3, with 9 positions matching TRBD1. The CDR3 sequence is 16 residues long. V gave up 4 bases and J gave up 3 bases; unmatched junction bases: 9. Germline values: CDR1 SGDLS, CDR2 YYNGEE. The CDR3 region is CASSTTGTGLTDTQYF. Here the CDR3 DNA reads TGTGCCAGCAGCACCACCGGGACAGGGCTAACAGATACGCAGTATTTT. Drawing the rest from reference TRBV9 and TRBJ2-3, the complete variable domain is DSGVTQTPKHLITATGQRVTLRCSPRSGDLSVYWYQQSLDQGLQFLIQYYNGEERAKGNILERFSAQQFPDLHSELNLSSLELGDSALYFCASSTTGTGLTDTQYFGPGTRLTVL.